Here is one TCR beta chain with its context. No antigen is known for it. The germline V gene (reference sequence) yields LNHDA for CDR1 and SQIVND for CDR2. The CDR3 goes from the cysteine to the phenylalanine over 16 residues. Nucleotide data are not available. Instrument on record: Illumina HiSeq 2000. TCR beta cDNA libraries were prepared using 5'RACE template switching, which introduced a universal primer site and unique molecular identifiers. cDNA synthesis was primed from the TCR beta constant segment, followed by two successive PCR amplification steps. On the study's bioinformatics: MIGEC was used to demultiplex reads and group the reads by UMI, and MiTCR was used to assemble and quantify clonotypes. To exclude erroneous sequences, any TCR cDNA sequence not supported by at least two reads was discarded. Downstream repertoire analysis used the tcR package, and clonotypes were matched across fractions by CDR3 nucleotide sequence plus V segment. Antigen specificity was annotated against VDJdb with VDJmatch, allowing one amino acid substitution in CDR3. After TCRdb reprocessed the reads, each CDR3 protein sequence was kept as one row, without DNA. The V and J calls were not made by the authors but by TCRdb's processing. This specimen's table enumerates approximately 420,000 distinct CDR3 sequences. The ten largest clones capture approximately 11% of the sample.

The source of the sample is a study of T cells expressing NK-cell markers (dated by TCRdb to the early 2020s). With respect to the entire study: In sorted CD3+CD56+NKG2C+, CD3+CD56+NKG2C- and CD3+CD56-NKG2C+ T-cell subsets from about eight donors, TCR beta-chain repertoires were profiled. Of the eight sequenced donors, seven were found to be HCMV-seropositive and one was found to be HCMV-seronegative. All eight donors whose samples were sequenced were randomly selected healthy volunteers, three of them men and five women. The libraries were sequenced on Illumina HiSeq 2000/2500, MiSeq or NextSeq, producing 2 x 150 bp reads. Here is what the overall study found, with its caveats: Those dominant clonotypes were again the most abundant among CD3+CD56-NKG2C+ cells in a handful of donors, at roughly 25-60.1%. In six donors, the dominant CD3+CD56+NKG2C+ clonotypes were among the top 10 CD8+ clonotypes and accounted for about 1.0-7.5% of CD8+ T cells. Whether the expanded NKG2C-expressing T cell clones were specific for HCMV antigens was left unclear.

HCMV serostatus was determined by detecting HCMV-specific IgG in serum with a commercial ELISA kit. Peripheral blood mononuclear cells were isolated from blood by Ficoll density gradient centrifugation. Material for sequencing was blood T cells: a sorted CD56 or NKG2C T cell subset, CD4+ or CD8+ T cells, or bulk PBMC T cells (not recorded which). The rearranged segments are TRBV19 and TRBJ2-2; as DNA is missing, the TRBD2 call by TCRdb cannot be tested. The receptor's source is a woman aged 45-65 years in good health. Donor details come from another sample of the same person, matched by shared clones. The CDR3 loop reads CASSTRTGTKGGELFF.